Each of the 15 T cell receptor beta chains below was sequenced from the same sample in a study of vaccination effects on CD4 cells after COVID-19. These receptors have no known antigen. Cultured cells yielded isolated CD4+ T cells after 10 to 11 days. Only in-frame clones appear in the TCRdb table, and some are missing; sequencing was by immunoSEQ multiplex PCR. This sample has about 37,000 clones, with 65% to 85% found just once. The sequenced sample was CD4+ T cells from PBMCs cultured without peptide, obtained before COVID-19 vaccination. The receptors originated from a human donor who received a COVID-19 vaccine.

The chain recombines TRBV12-3 or TRBV12-4 with TRBJ1-1; unclear D gene. The V end lost 3 bases, the J end lost 2 bases, and 7 bases lay between the germline ends. The CDR3 extends over 13 amino acids. In nucleotides, the CDR3 is TGTGCCAGCAGTTTCAGTCCTAACACTGAAGCTTTCTTT. Translated: CASSFSPNTEAFF.

This clone was detected a few times. The J gene is TRBJ1-1, the V gene TRBV12-5; maybe TRBD1 (6 bases). This CDR3 is built from 16 residues. Per the germline V gene, CDR1 is LGHNT and CDR2 is FRNRAP. V shed 0 bases and J shed 2 bases, with 13 bases lying between them. Here the CDR3 DNA reads TGTGCTAGTGGTTTGGTAATAGGACAGCCCAACACTGAAGCTTTCTTT. It translates to CASGLVIGQPNTEAFF.

The chain joins TRBV11-2 to TRBJ2-1, with 8 bases matching TRBD2. The CDR3 covers 15 residues. CDR1 and CDR2 (germline): SGHAT, FQNNGV. The trim removed 5 bases at V and 7 bases at J, leaving 10 bases unmatched. The CDR3 sequence: CASSPSGSSVNEQFF. CDR3 nucleotides: TGTGCCAGCAGCCCCAGCGGGAGTAGTGTTAATGAGCAGTTCTTC.

This chain links TRBV5-1 with TRBJ1-3; tentative D call: TRBD1 (6 bases). Trimming took 2 bases from V and 8 from J, leaving 11 bases between them. Germline values: CDR1 SGHRS, CDR2 YFSETQ. This CDR3 is 13 amino acids long. CDR3 residues: CASSFGRGHTIYF. The CDR3 DNA sequence: TGCGCCAGCAGCTTTGGCAGGGGACACACCATATATTTT.

V and J are TRBV18 and TRBJ2-5, with TRBD2 identical over 10 bases. Losses at the gene ends were 2 bases for V and 5 bases for J; bases not matched to a gene: 8. The CDR3 is made up of 16 amino acids. Per germline, CDR1 KGHSH and CDR2 LQKENI. CDR3 sequence (DNA): TGTGCCAGCTCACCAGGAACGCTAGCGGGGGAGGAGACCCAGTACTTC. Protein sequence: CASSPGTLAGEETQYF.

This clone was observed a handful of times. The chain joins TRBV7-9 to TRBJ1-2; tentatively, D is TRBD1 (5 bases). The ends were cut back, 4 bases at V and 3 bases at J, with 15 bases in the middle. The CDR3 is 15 amino acids. Germline-derived CDR1 and CDR2 are SEHNR and FQNEAQ (reference sequence). The CDR3 sequence is CASSSTGTDYYGYTF. The CDR3 region has the DNA TGTGCCAGCAGCTCCACCGGGACGGATTACTATGGCTACACCTTC.

This rearrangement joins TRBV3-1 (or the pseudogene TRBV3-2) to TRBJ1-2; D call uncertain. V lost 0 bases and J 8 bases, leaving 13 bases between the germline ends. The CDR3 is 14 amino acids. The germline V gene encodes CDR1 LGHDT and CDR2 YNNKEL (reference sequence). The DNA for the CDR3 is TGTGCCAGCAGCCAAGAATCACTGACTAAAGGCTACACCTTC. Residues: CASSQESLTKGYTF.

J is TRBJ2-7 and V is TRBV4-2; 7 bases are shared with TRBD1. The V gene end was trimmed by 0 bases and the J gene end by 6 bases; junction bases not matched to a gene: 5. This CDR3 has 14 residues. The germline V gene has CDR1 LGHNA and CDR2 YNFKEQ. The DNA for the CDR3 is TGTGCCAGCAGCCAAGATCTACAGGGGCGCGAGCAGTACTTC. Translating gives CASSQDLQGREQYF.

J is TRBJ2-1 and V is TRBV7-9; D possibly matches TRBD1 or TRBD2 (5 bases each). The V gene's germline CDR1 is SEHNR and CDR2 FQNEAQ (reference sequence). This CDR3 comprises 17 residues. V was shortened by 5 bases and J by 1 base, with 18 bases between the two germline ends. The CDR3 bases are TGTGCCAGCAGCCCGGGAAGGGGACCCCTTTCCTACAATGAGCAGTTCTTC. This translates into CASSPGRGPLSYNEQFF.

A word on this clone: Sequence at one end of the junction differs from germline and may be a read error. The gene calls are TRBV4-3 and TRBJ1-2; D might be TRBD1 (6 bases). Germline CDR1 is LGHNA and CDR2 is YSLEER. The CDR3 runs to 16 residues. CDR3 in amino acids: CASSQATGINNYGYTF. The CDR3 bases are TGCGCCAGCAGCCAAGCCACAGGGATTAATAACTATGGCTACACCTTT.

This clone was counted only a few times. The chain joins TRBV7-2 to TRBJ1-2; 10 nucleotides line up with TRBD1. The CDR3 runs to 15 residues. Germline V gene lookup returns CDR1 SGHTA and CDR2 FQGNSA. With 1 base clipped from V and 10 bases from J, the junction kept 9 bases outside the gene matches. DNA for the CDR3: TGTGCCAGCAGCTTAGGTGGGACAGGGGCGTTCGACTACACCTTC. Amino acids: CASSLGGTGAFDYTF.

The chain recombines TRBV10-3 with TRBJ1-5, with 9 nucleotides matching TRBD1. After removal of 6 bases from V and 7 bases from J, the junction contained 7 bases not matched to a gene. This CDR3 comprises 14 residues. Germline CDR1 is ENHRY and CDR2 is SYGVKD. CDR3 region: CAISPGQGRQPQHF. The CDR3 coding sequence is TGTGCCATCAGCCCGGGACAGGGTCGCCAGCCCCAGCATTTT.

The table lists this clone with a few counts. The chain has TRBV7-9 and TRBJ2-5; D is undetermined. This CDR3 spans 11 amino acids. Between the trimmed V and J ends, which lost 3 bases and 4 bases, there was a span of 3 bases. Germline lookup yields CDR1 SEHNR and CDR2 FQNEAQ (reference sequence). The CDR3 DNA sequence: TGTGCCAGCAGCTTTGGAGAGACCCAGTACTTC. It codes for CASSFGETQYF.

With respect to this clone: At one end, the junction sequence differs from germline, possibly due to a read error. The V gene is TRBV5-1, the J gene TRBJ2-2; TRBD2 matches 10 bases. The CDR3 is 15 residues long. Germline V lookup: CDR1 SGHRS, CDR2 YFSETQ. The chain's CDR3 is CASSPGLAKTGELFF. CDR3 nucleotides: TGCGCCAGCAGCCCGGGACTAGCGAAGACCGGGGAGCTGTTTTTT.

The gene calls are TRBV7-2 and TRBJ1-2, with D maybe TRBD1 (6 bases). V shed 4 bases and J shed 4 bases, with 10 bases lying between them. There are 13 residues in the CDR3. Per the germline V gene, CDR1 is SGHTA and CDR2 is FQGNSA. CDR3 region: CASSSTGFYGYTF. CDR3 nucleotide sequence: TGTGCCAGCAGCTCTACAGGGTTCTATGGCTACACCTTC.